A selection of T cell receptor beta chains follows, all from one sample in a study of OX40 agonist ivuxolimab in advanced cancers. TCRdb's copy holds only in-frame clones and misses some; the assay was immunoSEQ multiplex PCR. The sample carries roughly 56,000 clones, roughly 82% recorded once. This sample comprised CD4+ or CD8+ T cells sorted from blood, obtained in a trial of the OX40 agonist ivuxolimab. The receptors were sampled from an adult with an advanced solid tumor such as melanoma, head and neck, liver or kidney cancer. The CDR3 runs from the conserved cysteine through the conserved F or W. Each record gives: clone size, D gene, J gene, V gene, CDR3 DNA, CDR3 protein. The D gene is left open where the match is weak. Only some rows state a clone size, as once, few, many or a class for expanded clones.

clone size: -
D gene: -
J gene: TRBJ1-1
V gene: TRBV2
CDR3 DNA: TGTGCCAGCGGGGGGACGGGGTACCACACTGAAGCTTTCTTT
CDR3 protein: CASGGTGYHTEAFF

clone size: -
D gene: TRBD1
J gene: TRBJ1-4
V gene: TRBV5-1
CDR3 DNA: TGCGCCAGCAGCCTAGGGACAGGGGTTTGGGAAAAACTGTTTTTT
CDR3 protein: CASSLGTGVWEKLFF

clone size: -
D gene: -
J gene: TRBJ2-2
V gene: TRBV14
CDR3 DNA: TGTGCCAGCAGCCAAGATTCCTTAAGACAGTACACCGGGGAGCTGTTTTTT
CDR3 protein: CASSQDSLRQYTGELFF

clone size: once
D gene: -
J gene: TRBJ1-2
V gene: TRBV5-6
CDR3 DNA: TGTGCCAGCAGATACCGGGACTTAAACGCTGGCTACACCTTC
CDR3 protein: CASRYRDLNAGYTF

clone size: -
D gene: -
J gene: TRBJ2-7
V gene: TRBV5-1
CDR3 DNA: TGCGCCAGCAGCCCGGCAGGCATTGGATTGTACTTC
CDR3 protein: CASSPAGIGLYF

clone size: -
D gene: TRBD2
J gene: TRBJ2-1
V gene: TRBV5-8
CDR3 DNA: TGTGCCAGCAGCGGGACTAGCGCTCTACTAGGGGATGAGCAGTTCTTC
CDR3 protein: CASSGTSALLGDEQFF

clone size: once
D gene: TRBD1
J gene: TRBJ1-2
V gene: TRBV27
CDR3 DNA: TGTGCCAGCAGTTTGAGGGCAGGGGGTGGCTACACCTTC
CDR3 protein: CASSLRAGGGYTF

clone size: -
D gene: TRBD1
J gene: TRBJ1-2
V gene: TRBV30
CDR3 DNA: TGTGCCTGGAAAAGGGGGACAGGGGAGACGTATGGCTACACCTTC
CDR3 protein: CAWKRGTGETYGYTF

clone size: -
D gene: -
J gene: TRBJ1-5
V gene: TRBV30
CDR3 DNA: TGTGCCTGGACCAAGAACCAGGGAATACAGCCCCAGCATTTT
CDR3 protein: CAWTKNQGIQPQHF

clone size: -
D gene: -
J gene: TRBJ2-7
V gene: TRBV5-1
CDR3 DNA: TGCGCCAGCAGCTTGGCGGGCTCCTACGAGCAGTACTTC
CDR3 protein: CASSLAGSYEQYF

clone size: -
D gene: -
J gene: TRBJ2-5
V gene: TRBV5-6
CDR3 DNA: TGTGCCAGCGGAGGCAAGCTACAGGGGAGGTACCAAGAGACCCAGTACTTC
CDR3 protein: CASGGKLQGRYQETQYF

clone size: -
D gene: -
J gene: TRBJ2-5
V gene: TRBV5-4
CDR3 DNA: TGTGCCAGCAGCTTGAATTTTGGGGGGGCCGAGACCCAGTACTTC
CDR3 protein: CASSLNFGGAETQYF

clone size: -
D gene: TRBD1
J gene: TRBJ2-7
V gene: TRBV14
CDR3 DNA: TGTGCCAGCAGCCAAGCCGGGACAGGGGCTCTCGAGCAGTACTTC
CDR3 protein: CASSQAGTGALEQYF

clone size: -
D gene: TRBD1
J gene: TRBJ2-2
V gene: TRBV19
CDR3 DNA: TGTGCCAGTAGCTCGGGACAGGGTTTGAGGGAGCTGTTTTTT
CDR3 protein: CASSSGQGLRELFF

clone size: few
D gene: -
J gene: TRBJ2-6
V gene: TRBV5-1
CDR3 DNA: TGCGCCAGCAGCTCGGCTCAGGGGTCTGGGGCCAACGTCCTGACTTTC
CDR3 protein: CASSSAQGSGANVLTF

clone size: -
D gene: -
J gene: TRBJ1-1
V gene: TRBV5-5
CDR3 DNA: TGTGCCAGCAGCTTGGACACGACCACTGAAGCTTTCTTT
CDR3 protein: CASSLDTTTEAFF

clone size: -
D gene: TRBD2
J gene: TRBJ2-3
V gene: TRBV6-1
CDR3 DNA: TGTGCCAGCAGTTGGAAGCGGGAGTCCTGGAGTCCGCAGTATTTT
CDR3 protein: CASSWKRESWSPQYF

clone size: -
D gene: -
J gene: TRBJ2-2
V gene: TRBV2
CDR3 DNA: TGTGCCAGCAGAAGTGATACGAACACCGGGGAGCTGTTTTTT
CDR3 protein: CASRSDTNTGELFF

clone size: -
D gene: -
J gene: TRBJ1-1
V gene: TRBV6-6
CDR3 DNA: TGTGCCAGCAGCCTATACAGTGAAGCTTTCTTT
CDR3 protein: CASSLYSEAFF

clone size: -
D gene: TRBD1
J gene: TRBJ2-2
V gene: TRBV29-1
CDR3 DNA: TGCAGCGTGGGGACAGGGGGCAACACCGGGGAGCTGTTTTTT
CDR3 protein: CSVGTGGNTGELFF

clone size: -
D gene: TRBD2
J gene: TRBJ2-1
V gene: TRBV7-2
CDR3 DNA: TGTGCCAGCAGGCCTCCCCAGCGGGGGGAGTACAATGAGCAGTTCTTC
CDR3 protein: CASRPPQRGEYNEQFF

clone size: medium-sized
D gene: -
J gene: TRBJ2-7
V gene: TRBV10-1
CDR3 DNA: TGCGCCAGCAGTGAGTCGGGAGGCTACGAGCAGTACTTC
CDR3 protein: CASSESGGYEQYF

clone size: many
D gene: -
J gene: TRBJ1-5
V gene: TRBV9
CDR3 DNA: TGTGCCAGCAGCGTAGACGGGCACAATCAGCCCCAGCATTTT
CDR3 protein: CASSVDGHNQPQHF

clone size: -
D gene: TRBD1
J gene: TRBJ2-2
V gene: TRBV7-8
CDR3 DNA: TGTGCCAGCAGACCCCCGGGACAGGGCAGACATACCGGGGAGCTGTTTTTT
CDR3 protein: CASRPPGQGRHTGELFF

clone size: -
D gene: -
J gene: TRBJ1-6
V gene: TRBV18
CDR3 DNA: TGTGCCAGCTCACCACTTTCGGCAGGGGCCAACAATTCACCCCTCCACTTT
CDR3 protein: CASSPLSAGANNSPLHF

clone size: -
D gene: TRBD1
J gene: TRBJ2-7
V gene: TRBV9
CDR3 DNA: TGTGCCAGCAGCGCGGACAGGGGGACTTACGAGCAGTACTTC
CDR3 protein: CASSADRGTYEQYF

clone size: -
D gene: -
J gene: TRBJ1-2
V gene: TRBV6-5
CDR3 DNA: TGTGCCAGCAGTGAAAGGGACTATGGCTACACCTTC
CDR3 protein: CASSERDYGYTF

clone size: -
D gene: -
J gene: TRBJ1-5
V gene: TRBV19
CDR3 DNA: TGTGCCAGCAAACGCATGGACAGTAGCAATCAGCCCCAGCATTTT
CDR3 protein: CASKRMDSSNQPQHF

clone size: -
D gene: TRBD2
J gene: TRBJ2-1
V gene: TRBV19
CDR3 DNA: TGTGCCAGTAGTATCGGACTAGCGGGAGGAGGGGGCAATGAGCAGTTCTTC
CDR3 protein: CASSIGLAGGGGNEQFF

clone size: -
D gene: -
J gene: TRBJ1-5
V gene: TRBV6-5
CDR3 DNA: TGTGCCAGCAAAGAGTGGGGTAGCAATCAGCCCCAGCATTTT
CDR3 protein: CASKEWGSNQPQHF

clone size: -
D gene: -
J gene: TRBJ2-7
V gene: TRBV5-1
CDR3 DNA: TGCGCCAGCAGCCGCGCGTCCGTCTCCTACGAGCAGTACTTC
CDR3 protein: CASSRASVSYEQYF

clone size: -
D gene: -
J gene: TRBJ2-3
V gene: TRBV6-1
CDR3 DNA: TGTGCCAGCAGCGCCCTTCAAGGCACAGATACGCAGTATTTT
CDR3 protein: CASSALQGTDTQYF

clone size: once
D gene: -
J gene: TRBJ1-1
V gene: TRBV20-1
CDR3 DNA: TGCAGTGCTAGAATCCCGACAGAAGCTTTCTTT
CDR3 protein: CSARIPTEAFF

clone size: -
D gene: TRBD2
J gene: TRBJ2-2
V gene: TRBV7-6
CDR3 DNA: TGTGCCAGCAGCCCAGGACTAGCGGGATACACCGGGGAGCTGTTTTTT
CDR3 protein: CASSPGLAGYTGELFF

clone size: -
D gene: -
J gene: TRBJ1-4
V gene: TRBV6-6
CDR3 DNA: TGTGCCAGCAGTTACAGGGGAGAGGATGAAAAACTGTTTTTT
CDR3 protein: CASSYRGEDEKLFF